A single sample is the source of the 16 T cell receptor beta chains below, sequenced in a study of blood T cell repertoires in COVID-19. Some clones are missing from TCRdb's copy, which holds only in-frame ones; the method was immunoSEQ multiplex PCR. The data contain a few hundred thousand clones, around 85% of them singletons. The sequencing sample was made of peripheral blood. Every receptor here comes from a human donor with COVID-19, enrolled during active disease. The donor label of this sample is uncertain.

This chain connects TRBV27 to TRBJ2-5; D perhaps matches TRBD2 (6 bases). CDR3 length: 16 amino acids. Looked up from germline, CDR1 is MNHEY and CDR2 is SMNVEV (reference sequence). V was clipped by 7 bases and J by 2 bases, with 20 bases between them. CDR3 bases: TGTGCCAGCAAATTCTTCGGCGGGAATCCACAAGAGACCCAGTACTTC. Protein sequence: CASKFFGGNPQETQYF.

The genes are TRBV7-2 and TRBJ2-1; a weak D match, TRBD2 (6 bases). The CDR3 is 14 residues long. Trimming left V 8 bases short and J 9 bases short, with 20 bases between. Germline V lookup: CDR1 SGHTA, CDR2 FQGNSA. The CDR3 DNA follows: TGTGCCAGCCTACTGGGGGGTGCCCTGGGTGAGCAGTTCTTC. Translated: CASLLGGALGEQFF.

This sequence joins TRBV2 and TRBJ2-1; 8 bases fit TRBD2. The CDR3 extends over 16 amino acids. V shed 9 bases and J 0 bases; nucleotides not matched to a gene: 10. Germline assignment: CDR1 SNHLY and CDR2 FYNNEI. CDR3: CARSGGAGPSYNEQFF. DNA of the CDR3: TGTGCCAGGTCGGGGGGGGCGGGCCCCTCCTACAATGAGCAGTTCTTC.

The genes are TRBV10-1 and TRBJ2-7, with TRBD2 matching 7 bases. Germline trimming cut 4 bases from V and 3 bases from J; bases unmatched to any gene: 3. The CDR3 covers 13 residues. Germline V gene data show CDR1 as WNHNN and CDR2 as SYGVQD (reference sequence). The CDR3 DNA follows: TGCGCCAGCAGTGTCTCGGGGGGCTACGAGCAGTACTTC. Translation gives CASSVSGGYEQYF.

This chain uses TRBV10-2 with TRBJ2-1; D is perhaps TRBD2 (5 bases). The CDR3 has 11 residues. The germline gives CDR1 WSHSY, CDR2 SAAADI. V was shortened by 3 bases and J by 10 bases, with 7 bases between the two germline ends. The CDR3 region is CASSDGGEQFF. DNA of the CDR3: TGCGCCAGCAGTGATGGAGGAGAGCAGTTCTTC.

This clone came up a few times. The V call is TRBV19, the J call TRBJ1-2; TRBD1 aligns across 8 bases. The CDR3 spans 16 residues. Germline V gene lookup returns CDR1 LNHDA and CDR2 SQIVND (reference sequence). After removal of 4 bases from V and 0 bases from J, the junction contained 7 bases not matched to a gene. CDR3 protein: CASSTGTGWANYGYTF. The CDR3 DNA reads TGTGCCAGTAGTACGGGGACAGGTTGGGCTAACTATGGCTACACCTTC.

This chain uses TRBV27 with TRBJ2-7, with D maybe TRBD2 (6 bases). Trimming cost V 3 bases and J 1 base, with 13 bases left between them. The length of the CDR3 is 15 residues. Germline V gives CDR1 MNHEY, CDR2 SMNVEV (reference sequence). The CDR3 reads CASSFWGVLSYEQYF. The DNA of the CDR3 is TGTGCCAGCAGTTTTTGGGGGGTTCTATCCTACGAGCAGTACTTC.

The chain has TRBV7-3 and TRBJ2-7, with 11 bases matching TRBD2. The CDR3 covers 14 residues. With V trimmed by 5 bases and J by 2 bases, 2 bases remained unmatched. Germline CDR1 reads SGHTA; CDR2 reads FQGTGA. As DNA, the CDR3 is TGTGCCAGCAGCGTAGCGGGAGGGCCCTACGAGCAGTACTTC. Residues: CASSVAGGPYEQYF.

The chain has TRBV18 and TRBJ1-1; 9 bases agree with TRBD1. The CDR3 has 16 amino acids. The germline CDR1 and CDR2 sequences are KGHSH and LQKENI. The junction had 7 bases not matched to a gene; V was cut back by 5 bases and J by 0 bases. Here the CDR3 reads CASSAGTGSMNTEAFF. The CDR3 DNA reads TGTGCCAGCTCAGCAGGGACAGGGTCCATGAACACTGAAGCTTTCTTT.

The genes are TRBV2 and TRBJ1-1; 8 bases are shared with TRBD1. The CDR3 is 14 amino acids. Germline V CDR1 and CDR2: SNHLY, FYNNEI. With 9 bases clipped from V and 3 bases from J, the junction kept 9 bases outside the gene matches. This CDR3 reads CASLLGTGDTEAFF. In DNA form, the CDR3 reads TGTGCCAGTCTACTCGGGACAGGAGACACTGAAGCTTTCTTT. Full variable domain (outside the CDR3, taken from reference TRBV2 and TRBJ1-1): EPEVTQTPSHQVTQMGQEVILRCVPISNHLYFYWYRQILGQKVEFLVSFYNNEISEKSEIFDDQFSVERPDGSNFTLKIRSTKLEDSAMYFCASLLGTGDTEAFFGQGTRLTVV.

There are a few counts of this clone. The genes are TRBV7-9 and TRBJ2-1; no clear D. Between the trimmed V and J ends, which lost 1 base and 8 bases, there was a span of 15 bases. The CDR3 runs to 15 residues. Germline CDR1 is SEHNR and CDR2 is FQNEAQ (reference sequence). CDR3 sequence (DNA): TGTGCCAGCAGCTTAGTCATCACGCAGGTCGATGAGCAGTTCTTC. This translates into CASSLVITQVDEQFF.

The chain employs TRBV6-5 and TRBJ1-5; the D gene is possibly TRBD1 (6 bases). The CDR3 covers 16 residues. The germline V gene has CDR1 MNHEY and CDR2 SVGAGI. Trimming pared 0 bases from V and 2 bases from J, leaving 11 bases between. The CDR3 DNA is TGTGCCAGCAGTTACTCGGGGGCCATTGGCAATCAGCCCCAGCATTTT. This codes for CASSYSGAIGNQPQHF.

The chain uses TRBV1 and TRBJ2-3; no DNA check was done on the table's D call, TRBD2. TRBV1 is shown as a pseudogene. The CDR3 extends over 16 amino acids. CDR3 DNA sequence: TGCACCAGCAGCCAAGCGACAGCGGGAGGAGGAGATACGCAGTATTTT. Protein: CTSSQATAGGGDTQYF.

This clone was seen just once. In DNA, the CDR3 is TGCGCCAGCAGCCAAGGAGGCCCTAACTATGGCTACACCTTC. This sequence encodes CASSQGGPNYGYTF. This chain uses TRBV4-3 with TRBJ1-2; no firm D call. Germline values: CDR1 LGHNA, CDR2 YSLEER. V was trimmed by 1 base and J by 0 bases, leaving 6 bases between them. The CDR3 runs to 14 residues.

The J gene is TRBJ1-2, the V gene TRBV29-1; TRBD1 aligns across 12 bases. The V and J ends lost 6 bases and 7 bases, in that order; junction bases with no gene match: 9. The CDR3 is 14 residues long. Germline V lookup: CDR1 SQVTM, CDR2 ANQGSEA. CDR3 in DNA: TGCAGCGTCGAATCCGGGACAGGGGGCGCTGGCTACACCTTC. Amino acids: CSVESGTGGAGYTF.

The chain couples TRBV5-4 to TRBJ1-3, with D possibly TRBD1 on 5 matching bases. V shed 0 bases and J shed 2 bases, with 9 bases lying between them. The CDR3 sequence is 15 residues long. Germline loops: CDR1 SGHNT, CDR2 YYREEE (reference sequence). This chain's CDR3 is CASSLAGGAGNTIYF. The CDR3 coding sequence is TGTGCCAGCAGCTTGGCGGGGGGAGCTGGAAACACCATATATTTT.